These 2 T cell receptor beta chains originate from one sample sequenced in a study of blood T cell repertoires in COVID-19. Sequenced by immunoSEQ multiplex PCR; TCRdb stores in-frame clones only, minus some. Here the sample spans 140,000 to 150,000 clones, about 87% being singletons. Material for sequencing was peripheral blood. These receptors originate from a human donor in a cohort sampled during active COVID-19.

The rearrangement links TRBV7-2 to TRBJ1-2, with D unresolved. Trimming shortened V by 4 bases and J by 5 bases, and 8 bases separated the two germline ends. The CDR3 has 12 amino acids. The germline CDR1 and CDR2 sequences are SGHTA and FQGNSA. CDR3 sequence reads: CASSWENYGYTF. CDR3 DNA: TGTGCCAGCAGCTGGGAGAATTATGGCTACACCTTC.

This chain links TRBV3-1 (or the pseudogene TRBV3-2) with TRBJ2-1, with 14 bases fitting TRBD2. In germline, CDR1 is LGHDT, CDR2 YNNKEL (reference sequence). This CDR3 region has 16 residues. Trimming cost V 4 bases and J 6 bases; bases outside gene matches: 5. CDR3 DNA sequence: TGTGCCAGCAGCCTTAGGACTAGCGGGAGGATCAATGAGCAGTTCTTC. It encodes CASSLRTSGRINEQFF.